The source of this T cell receptor (beta chain) is a study of T-cell reconstitution after alpha-beta-depleted transplantation in children. For TCRbeta, the library was prepared with unique molecular identifiers. TCRdb reprocessed the PCR reads with MiXCR, giving one entry per CDR3 protein. The sample holds roughly 400,000 distinct CDR3 sequences, 20% seen once. This clonotype was detected ten times or more. This CDR3 comprises 13 residues. Looked up from germline, CDR1 is DFQATT and CDR2 is SNEGSKA (reference sequence). V was trimmed by 4 bases and J by 3 bases, leaving 13 bases between them. J is TRBJ2-7 and V is TRBV20-1, with D perhaps TRBD2 (5 bases). The TCR sequence derives from a human donor who donated a stem cell graft to a child with acute myeloid leukemia. The specimen was PBMCs from the stem cell graft donor, collected from the stem cell graft. Here the CDR3 DNA reads TGCAGTGCTACAAACGGGAAGCTCTACGAGCAGTACTTC. Protein: CSATNGKLYEQYF.